The clone carrying this T cell receptor beta chain occurred many times. This entry comes from a study of T cells in Graves' hyperthyroidism and ophthalmopathy. Ophthalmopathy patients had Clinical Activity Score at least 3, NOSPECS grade at least 4, duration under 3 months. The CDR3 has 13 residues. V was cut by 1 base and J by 7 bases, with 8 bases left in between. The germline V gene has CDR1 MNHEY and CDR2 SVGEGT. Amplified TCR beta CDR3 regions derived from RNA transcripts. The HTBI primer set drove a first-round RT-PCR of the TCR CDR3. Each CDR3 protein is one row after TCRdb ran MiXCR on the multiplex PCR reads. The table lists about 480,000 distinct CDR3 sequences, roughly a quarter of them singletons.

The rearrangement links TRBV6-2 or TRBV6-3 to TRBJ1-5; D is unresolved. The sequence was collected from a woman aged 25 to 39 with Graves' ophthalmopathy. Sequenced input: blood. The CDR3 sequence is CASSYYPKQPQHF. DNA for the CDR3: TGTGCCAGCAGTTACTACCCCAAACAGCCCCAGCATTTT.